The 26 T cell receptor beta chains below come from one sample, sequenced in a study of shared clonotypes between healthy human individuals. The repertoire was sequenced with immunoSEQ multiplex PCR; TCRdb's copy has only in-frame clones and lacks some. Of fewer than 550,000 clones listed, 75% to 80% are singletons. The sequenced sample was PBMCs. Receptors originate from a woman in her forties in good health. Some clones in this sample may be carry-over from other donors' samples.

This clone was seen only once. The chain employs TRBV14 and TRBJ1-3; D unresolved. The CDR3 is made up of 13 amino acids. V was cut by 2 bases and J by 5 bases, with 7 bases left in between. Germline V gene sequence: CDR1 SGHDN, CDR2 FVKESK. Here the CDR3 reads CASSQSSRNTIYF. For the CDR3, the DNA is TGTGCCAGCAGCCAATCATCTCGAAACACCATATATTTT.

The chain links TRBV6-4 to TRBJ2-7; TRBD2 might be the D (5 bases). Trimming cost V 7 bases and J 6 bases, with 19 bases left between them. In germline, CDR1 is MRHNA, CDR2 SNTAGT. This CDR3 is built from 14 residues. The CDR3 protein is CASITSLDLLEQYF. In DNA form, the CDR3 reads TGTGCCAGCATCACTAGTTTGGACTTACTCGAGCAGTACTTC.

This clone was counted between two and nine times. Here the CDR3 DNA reads TGTGCCAGCAGCACCGGGACAGGGAGCAATCAGCCCCAGCATTTT. Encoded protein: CASSTGTGSNQPQHF. The rearrangement links TRBV7-9 to TRBJ1-5; TRBD1 matches 9 bases. Germline V lookup: CDR1 SEHNR, CDR2 FQNEAQ (reference sequence). CDR3 size: 15 residues. V lost 5 bases, J lost 1 base, and 3 bases stayed unmatched.

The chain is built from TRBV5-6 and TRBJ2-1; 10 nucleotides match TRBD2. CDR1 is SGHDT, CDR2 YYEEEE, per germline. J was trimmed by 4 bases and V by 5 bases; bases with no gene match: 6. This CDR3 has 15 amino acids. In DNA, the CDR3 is TGTGCCAGCAGACCTCCGACTAGCGGGTACAATGAGCAGTTCTTC. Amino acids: CASRPPTSGYNEQFF.

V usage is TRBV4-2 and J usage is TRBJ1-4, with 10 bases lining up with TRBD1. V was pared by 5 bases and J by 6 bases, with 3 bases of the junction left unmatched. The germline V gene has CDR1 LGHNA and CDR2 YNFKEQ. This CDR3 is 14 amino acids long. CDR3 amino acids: CASSSGTGDEKLFF. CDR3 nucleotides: TGTGCCAGCAGCTCCGGGACAGGGGATGAAAAACTGTTTTTT.

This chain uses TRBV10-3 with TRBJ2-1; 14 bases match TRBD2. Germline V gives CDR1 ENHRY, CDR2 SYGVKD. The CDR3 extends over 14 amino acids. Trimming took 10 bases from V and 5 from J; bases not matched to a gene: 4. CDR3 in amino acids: CATLGLAGDNEQFF. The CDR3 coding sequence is TGTGCCACACTGGGACTAGCGGGAGACAATGAGCAGTTCTTC.

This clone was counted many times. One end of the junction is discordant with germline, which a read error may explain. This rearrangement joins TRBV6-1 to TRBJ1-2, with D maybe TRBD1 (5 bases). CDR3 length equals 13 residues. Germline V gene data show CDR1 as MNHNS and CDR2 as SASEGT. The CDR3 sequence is CASTRDTGGGESF. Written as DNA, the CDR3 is TGTGCCAGCACCCGCGACACAGGCGGTGGGGAGTCCTTC.

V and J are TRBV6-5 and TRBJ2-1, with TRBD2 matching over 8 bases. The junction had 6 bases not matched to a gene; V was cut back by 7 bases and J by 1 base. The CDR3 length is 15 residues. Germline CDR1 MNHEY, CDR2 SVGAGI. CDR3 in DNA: TGTGCCAGCAAAAGAACTAGCGGATCCTACAATGAGCAGTTCTTC. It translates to CASKRTSGSYNEQFF.

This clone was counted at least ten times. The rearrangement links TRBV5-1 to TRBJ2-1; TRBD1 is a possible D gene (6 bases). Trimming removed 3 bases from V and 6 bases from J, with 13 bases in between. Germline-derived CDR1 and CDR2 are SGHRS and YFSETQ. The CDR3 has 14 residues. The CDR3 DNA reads TGCGCCAGCAGCTCCCAGGGGATGGGCAATGAGCAGTTCTTC. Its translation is CASSSQGMGNEQFF.

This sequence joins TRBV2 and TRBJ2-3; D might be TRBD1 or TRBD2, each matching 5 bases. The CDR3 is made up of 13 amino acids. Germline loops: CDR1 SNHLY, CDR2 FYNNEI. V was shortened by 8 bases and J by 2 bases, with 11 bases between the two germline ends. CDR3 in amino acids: CASRGQNTDTQYF. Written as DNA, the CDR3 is TGTGCCAGCCGGGGCCAAAACACAGATACGCAGTATTTT.

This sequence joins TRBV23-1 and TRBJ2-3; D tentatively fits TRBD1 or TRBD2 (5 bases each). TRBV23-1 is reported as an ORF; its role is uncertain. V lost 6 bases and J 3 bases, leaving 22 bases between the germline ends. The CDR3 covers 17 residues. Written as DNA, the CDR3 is TGCGCCAGCAGCCAGACTAAACCAACCAGGGAAACAGATACGCAGTATTTT. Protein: CASSQTKPTRETDTQYF.

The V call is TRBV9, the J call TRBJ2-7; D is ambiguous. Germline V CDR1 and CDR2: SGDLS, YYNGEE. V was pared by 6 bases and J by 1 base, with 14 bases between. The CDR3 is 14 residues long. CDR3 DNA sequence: TGTGCCAGCACCCCGCCTCCGGGTTCCTACGAGCAGTACTTC. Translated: CASTPPPGSYEQYF. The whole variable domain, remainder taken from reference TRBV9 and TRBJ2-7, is DSGVTQTPKHLITATGQRVTLRCSPRSGDLSVYWYQQSLDQGLQFLIQYYNGEERAKGNILERFSAQQFPDLHSELNLSSLELGDSALYFCASTPPPGSYEQYFGPGTRLTVT.

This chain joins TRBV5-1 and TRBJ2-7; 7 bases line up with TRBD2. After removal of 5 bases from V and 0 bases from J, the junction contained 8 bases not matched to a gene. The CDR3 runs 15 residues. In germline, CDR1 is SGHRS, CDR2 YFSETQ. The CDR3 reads CASRPSGITSYEQYF. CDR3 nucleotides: TGCGCCAGCAGACCCAGCGGGATAACCTCCTACGAGCAGTACTTC.

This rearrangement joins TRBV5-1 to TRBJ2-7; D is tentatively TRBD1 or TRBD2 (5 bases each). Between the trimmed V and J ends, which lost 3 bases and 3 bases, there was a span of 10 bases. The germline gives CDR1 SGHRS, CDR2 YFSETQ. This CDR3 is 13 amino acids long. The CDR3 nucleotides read TGCGCCAGCAGCTCCGGGACCGGCTACGAGCAGTACTTC. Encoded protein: CASSSGTGYEQYF.

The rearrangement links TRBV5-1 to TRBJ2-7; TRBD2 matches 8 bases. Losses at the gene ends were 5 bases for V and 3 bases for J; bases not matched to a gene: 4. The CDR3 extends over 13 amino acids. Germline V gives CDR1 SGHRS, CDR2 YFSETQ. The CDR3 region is CASRQAGGYEQYF. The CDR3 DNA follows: TGCGCCAGCAGACAGGCGGGGGGCTACGAGCAGTACTTC.

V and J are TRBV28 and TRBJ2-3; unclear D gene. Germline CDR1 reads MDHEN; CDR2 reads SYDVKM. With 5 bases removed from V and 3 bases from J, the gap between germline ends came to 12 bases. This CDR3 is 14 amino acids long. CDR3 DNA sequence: TGTGCCAGCAGTCTAACCCTATCGACAGATACGCAGTATTTT. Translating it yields CASSLTLSTDTQYF.

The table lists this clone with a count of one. The CDR3 here is CSASAYNEQFF. CDR3 sequence (DNA): TGCAGTGCTTCTGCCTACAATGAGCAGTTCTTC. The V call is TRBV20-1, the J call TRBJ2-1; no reliable D call. The CDR3 totals 11 residues. Germline V CDR1 and CDR2: DFQATT, SNEGSKA (reference sequence). Trimming removed 5 bases at V and 2 bases at J, with 4 bases between.

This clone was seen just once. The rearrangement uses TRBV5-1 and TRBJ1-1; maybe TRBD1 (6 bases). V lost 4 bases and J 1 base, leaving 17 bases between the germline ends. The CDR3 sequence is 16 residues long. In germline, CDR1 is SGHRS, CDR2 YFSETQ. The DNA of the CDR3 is TGCGCCAGCAGCCCTGAAGGGGGGGCCGGGAACACTGAAGCTTTCTTT. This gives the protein CASSPEGGAGNTEAFF.

In nucleotides, the CDR3 is TGTGCCAGCAGGGAACGTAGCGGGAGCACAGATACGCAGTATTTT. This codes for CASRERSGSTDTQYF. V and J are TRBV2 and TRBJ2-3, with TRBD2 identical over 7 bases. The CDR3 spans 15 residues. CDR1 is SNHLY, CDR2 FYNNEI, per germline. V shed 6 bases, J shed 0 bases, and the junction held 6 bases outside the gene matches.

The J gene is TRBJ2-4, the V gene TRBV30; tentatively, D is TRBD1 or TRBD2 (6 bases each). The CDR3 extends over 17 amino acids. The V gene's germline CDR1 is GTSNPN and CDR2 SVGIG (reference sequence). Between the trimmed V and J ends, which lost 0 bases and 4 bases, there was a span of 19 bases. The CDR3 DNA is TGTGCCTGGAGTGTTATGGGGGCGGGACCGATTAAAAACATTCAGTACTTC. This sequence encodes CAWSVMGAGPIKNIQYF.

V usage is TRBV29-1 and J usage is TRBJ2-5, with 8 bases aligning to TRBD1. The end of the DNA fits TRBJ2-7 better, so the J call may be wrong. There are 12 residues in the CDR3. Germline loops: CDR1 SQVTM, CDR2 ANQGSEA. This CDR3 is CSVGLTGAEQYF. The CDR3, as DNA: TGCAGCGTTGGGTTGACAGGGGCCGAGCAGTACTTC.

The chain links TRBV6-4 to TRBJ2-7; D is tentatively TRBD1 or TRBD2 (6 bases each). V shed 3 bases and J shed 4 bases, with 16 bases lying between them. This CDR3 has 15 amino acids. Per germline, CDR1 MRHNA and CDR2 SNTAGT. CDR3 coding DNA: TGTGCCAGCAGTGAAGTCGAGGAAGGGGGGTACGAGCAGTACTTC. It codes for CASSEVEEGGYEQYF.

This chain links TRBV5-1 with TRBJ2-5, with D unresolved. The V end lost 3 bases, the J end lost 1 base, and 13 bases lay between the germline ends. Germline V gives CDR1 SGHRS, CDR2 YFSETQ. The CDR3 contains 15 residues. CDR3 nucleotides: TGCGCCAGCAGCTCCCCCCAGCGCCTCCAAGAGACCCAGTACTTC. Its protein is CASSSPQRLQETQYF.

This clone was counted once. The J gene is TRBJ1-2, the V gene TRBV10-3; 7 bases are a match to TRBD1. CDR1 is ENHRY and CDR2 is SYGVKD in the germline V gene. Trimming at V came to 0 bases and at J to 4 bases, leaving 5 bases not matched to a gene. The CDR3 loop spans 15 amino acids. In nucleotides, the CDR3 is TGTGCCATCAGTGAGTCTGGAGGGGGCGCCTATGGCTACACCTTC. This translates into CAISESGGGAYGYTF.

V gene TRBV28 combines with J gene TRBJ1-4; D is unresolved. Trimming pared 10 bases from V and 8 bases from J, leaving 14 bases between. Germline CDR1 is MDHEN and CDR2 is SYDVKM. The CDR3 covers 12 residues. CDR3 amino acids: CATIARREKLFF. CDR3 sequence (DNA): TGTGCCACCATAGCCCGGAGGGAAAAACTGTTTTTT.

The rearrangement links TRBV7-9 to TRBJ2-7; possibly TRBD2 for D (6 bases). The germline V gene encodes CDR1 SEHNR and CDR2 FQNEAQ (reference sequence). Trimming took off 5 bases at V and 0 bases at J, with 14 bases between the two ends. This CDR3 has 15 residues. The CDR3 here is CASSPLGGNSYEQYF. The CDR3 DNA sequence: TGTGCCAGCAGCCCCCTGGGGGGTAACTCCTACGAGCAGTACTTC.